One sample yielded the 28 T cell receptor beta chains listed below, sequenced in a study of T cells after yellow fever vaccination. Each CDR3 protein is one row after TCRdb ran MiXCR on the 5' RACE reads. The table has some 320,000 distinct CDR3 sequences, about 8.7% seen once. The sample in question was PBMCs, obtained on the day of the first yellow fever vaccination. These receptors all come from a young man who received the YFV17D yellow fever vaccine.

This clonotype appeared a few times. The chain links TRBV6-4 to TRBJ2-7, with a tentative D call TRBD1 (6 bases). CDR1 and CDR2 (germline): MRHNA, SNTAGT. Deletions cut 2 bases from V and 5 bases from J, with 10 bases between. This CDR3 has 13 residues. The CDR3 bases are TGTGCCAGCAGTGACACAGGGCTCCACGAGCAGTACGTC. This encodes CASSDTGLHEQYV.

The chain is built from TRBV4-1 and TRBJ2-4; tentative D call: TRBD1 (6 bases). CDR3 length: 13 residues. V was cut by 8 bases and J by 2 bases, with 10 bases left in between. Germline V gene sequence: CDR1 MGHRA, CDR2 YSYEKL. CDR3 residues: CASGGRTKNIQYF. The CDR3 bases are TGCGCCAGCGGGGGCCGGACCAAAAACATTCAGTACTTC.

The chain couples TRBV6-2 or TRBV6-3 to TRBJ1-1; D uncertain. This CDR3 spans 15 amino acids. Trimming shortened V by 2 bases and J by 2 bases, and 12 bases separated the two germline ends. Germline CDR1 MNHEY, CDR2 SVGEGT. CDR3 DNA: TGTGCCAGCAGTTACGTGGTTAACACCAACACTGAAGCTTTCTTT. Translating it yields CASSYVVNTNTEAFF.

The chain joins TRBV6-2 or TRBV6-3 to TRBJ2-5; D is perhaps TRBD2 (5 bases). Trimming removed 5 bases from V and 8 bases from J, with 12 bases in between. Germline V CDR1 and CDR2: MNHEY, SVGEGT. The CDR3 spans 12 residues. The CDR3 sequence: CASSPGIETQYF. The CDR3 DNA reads TGTGCCAGCAGTCCCGGGATTGAAACCCAGTACTTC.

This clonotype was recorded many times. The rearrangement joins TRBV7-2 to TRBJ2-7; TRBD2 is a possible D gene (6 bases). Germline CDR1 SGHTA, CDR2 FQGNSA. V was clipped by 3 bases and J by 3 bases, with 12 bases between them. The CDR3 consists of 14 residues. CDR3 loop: CASSFSVGGYEQYV. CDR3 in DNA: TGTGCCAGCAGCTTCTCGGTCGGGGGCTACGAGCAGTACGTC.

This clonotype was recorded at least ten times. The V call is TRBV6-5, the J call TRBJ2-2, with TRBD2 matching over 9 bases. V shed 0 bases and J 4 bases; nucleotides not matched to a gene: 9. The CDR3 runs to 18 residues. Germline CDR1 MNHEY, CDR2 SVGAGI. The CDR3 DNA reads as TGTGCCAGCAGTTACTCGTGGCGGGGGGGCCGGGGCACCGGGGAGCTGTTTTTT. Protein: CASSYSWRGGRGTGELFF.

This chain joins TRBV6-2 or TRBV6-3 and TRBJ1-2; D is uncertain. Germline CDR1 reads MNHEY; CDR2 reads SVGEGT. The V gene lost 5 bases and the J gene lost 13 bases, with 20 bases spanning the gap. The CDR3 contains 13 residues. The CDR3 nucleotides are TGTGCCAGCAGTGGGTCCCTGGGCCCTCCTGGCACCTTC. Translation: CASSGSLGPPGTF.

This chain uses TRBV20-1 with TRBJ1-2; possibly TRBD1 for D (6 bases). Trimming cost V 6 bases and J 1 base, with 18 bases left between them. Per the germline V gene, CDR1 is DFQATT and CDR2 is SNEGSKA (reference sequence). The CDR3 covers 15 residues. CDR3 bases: TGCAGTGCGCTGCCCAGGGGCCTCCTTAACTATGGCTACACCTTC. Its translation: CSALPRGLLNYGYTF.

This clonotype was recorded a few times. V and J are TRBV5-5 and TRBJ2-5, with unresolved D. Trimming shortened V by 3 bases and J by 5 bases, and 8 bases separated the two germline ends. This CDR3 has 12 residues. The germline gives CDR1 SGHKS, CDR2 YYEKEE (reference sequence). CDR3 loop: CASSSAWETQYF. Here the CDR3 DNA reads TGTGCCAGCAGCTCTGCCTGGGAGACCCAGTACTTC.

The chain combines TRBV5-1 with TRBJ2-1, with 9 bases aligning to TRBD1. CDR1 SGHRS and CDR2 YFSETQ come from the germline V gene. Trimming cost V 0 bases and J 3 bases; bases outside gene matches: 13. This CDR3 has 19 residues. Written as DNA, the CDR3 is TGCGCCAGCAGCTTGGGATGGACAGGGGCGACTCGGGACTACAATGAGCAGTTCTTC. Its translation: CASSLGWTGATRDYNEQFF.

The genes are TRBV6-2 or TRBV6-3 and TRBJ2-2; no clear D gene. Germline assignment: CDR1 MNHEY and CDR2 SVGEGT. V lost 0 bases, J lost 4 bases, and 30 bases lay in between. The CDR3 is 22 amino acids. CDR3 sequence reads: CASSYSMLGGPSMWLVTGELFF. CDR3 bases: TGTGCCAGCAGTTACTCGATGTTAGGTGGGCCGTCTATGTGGTTAGTCACCGGGGAGCTGTTTTTT.

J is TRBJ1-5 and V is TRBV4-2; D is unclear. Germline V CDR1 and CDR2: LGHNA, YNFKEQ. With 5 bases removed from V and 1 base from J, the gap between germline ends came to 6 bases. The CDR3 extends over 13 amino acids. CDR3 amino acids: CASSRASNQPQHF. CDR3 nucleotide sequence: TGTGCCAGCAGCAGGGCGAGCAATCAGCCCCAGCATTTT.

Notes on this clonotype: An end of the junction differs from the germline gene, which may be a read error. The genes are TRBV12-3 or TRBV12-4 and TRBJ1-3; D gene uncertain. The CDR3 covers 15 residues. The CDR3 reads CASRLNGSPGNTKYF. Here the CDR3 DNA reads TGTGCCAGCAGGTTGAACGGGTCGCCTGGAAACACCAAATATTTT.

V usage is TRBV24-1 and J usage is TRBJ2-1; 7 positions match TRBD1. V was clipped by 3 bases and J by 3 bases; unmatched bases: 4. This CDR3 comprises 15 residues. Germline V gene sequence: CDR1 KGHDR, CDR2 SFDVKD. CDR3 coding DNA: TGTGCCACCAGTGATCCCCGGACAGGCTACAATGAGCAGTTCTTC. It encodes CATSDPRTGYNEQFF.

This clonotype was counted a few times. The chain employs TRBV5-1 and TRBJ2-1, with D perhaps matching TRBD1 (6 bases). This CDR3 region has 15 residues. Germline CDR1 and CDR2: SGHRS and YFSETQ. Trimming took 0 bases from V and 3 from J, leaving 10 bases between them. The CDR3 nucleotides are TGCGCCAGCAGCTTGGCAGCGGACAGCTACAATGAGCAGTTCTTC. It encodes CASSLAADSYNEQFF.

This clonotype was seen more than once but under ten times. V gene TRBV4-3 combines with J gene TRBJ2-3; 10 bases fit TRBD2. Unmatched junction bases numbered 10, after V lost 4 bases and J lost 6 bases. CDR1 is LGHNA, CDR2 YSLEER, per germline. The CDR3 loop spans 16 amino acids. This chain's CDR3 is CASSRLAGAHGDTQYF. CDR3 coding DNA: TGCGCCAGCAGCCGCCTAGCGGGGGCCCATGGGGATACGCAGTATTTT.

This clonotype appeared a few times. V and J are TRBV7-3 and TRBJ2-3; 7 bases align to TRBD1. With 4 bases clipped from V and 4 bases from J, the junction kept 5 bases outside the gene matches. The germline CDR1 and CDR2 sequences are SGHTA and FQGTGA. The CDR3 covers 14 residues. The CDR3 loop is CASSSKGGADTQYF. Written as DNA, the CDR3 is TGTGCCAGCAGCTCAAAAGGGGGCGCAGATACGCAGTATTTT.

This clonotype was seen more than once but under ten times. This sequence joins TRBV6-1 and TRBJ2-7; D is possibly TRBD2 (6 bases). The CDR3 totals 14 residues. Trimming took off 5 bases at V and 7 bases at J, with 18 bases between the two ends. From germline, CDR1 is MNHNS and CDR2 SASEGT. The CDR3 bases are TGTGCCAGCAGTCCGGGAGACCGGGTGAGGGAGCAGTACTTC. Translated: CASSPGDRVREQYF.

The CDR3 DNA reads as TGCGCCAGCAGCCAAGATCATGCGGCCCCCACTTTTTTCTTC. Amino acids: CASSQDHAAPTFFF. V and J are TRBV4-1 and TRBJ2-1, with D hard to call. This CDR3 has 14 amino acids. Between the trimmed V and J ends, which lost 0 bases and 16 bases, there was a span of 19 bases. The germline V gene has CDR1 MGHRA and CDR2 YSYEKL.

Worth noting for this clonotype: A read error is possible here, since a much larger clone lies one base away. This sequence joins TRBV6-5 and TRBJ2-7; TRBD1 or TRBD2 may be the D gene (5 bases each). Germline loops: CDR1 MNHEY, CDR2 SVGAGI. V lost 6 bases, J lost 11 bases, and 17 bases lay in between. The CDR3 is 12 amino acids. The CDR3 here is CASRDQQGTKYF. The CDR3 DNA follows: TGTGCCAGCAGAGACCAGCAAGGGACGAAGTACTTC.

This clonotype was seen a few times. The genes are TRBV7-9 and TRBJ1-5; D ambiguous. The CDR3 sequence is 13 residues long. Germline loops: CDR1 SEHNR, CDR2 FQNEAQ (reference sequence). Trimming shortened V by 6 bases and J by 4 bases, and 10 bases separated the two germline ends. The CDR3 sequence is CASSLPGNQPQHF. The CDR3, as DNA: TGTGCCAGCAGTCTTCCGGGGAATCAGCCCCAGCATTTT. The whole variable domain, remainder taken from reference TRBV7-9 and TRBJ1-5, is DTGVSQNPRHKITKRGQNVTFRCDPISEHNRLYWYRQTLGQGPEFLTYFQNEAQLEKSRLLSDRFSAERPKGSFSTLEIQRTEQGDSAMYLCASSLPGNQPQHFGDGTRLSIL.

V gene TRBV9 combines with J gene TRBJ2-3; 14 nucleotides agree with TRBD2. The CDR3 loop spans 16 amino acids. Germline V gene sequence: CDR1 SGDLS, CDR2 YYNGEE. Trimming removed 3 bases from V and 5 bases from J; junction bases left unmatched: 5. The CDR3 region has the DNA TGTGCCAGCAGCGCCCGGACTAGCGGGGGGTTAGATACGCAGTATTTT. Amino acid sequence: CASSARTSGGLDTQYF.

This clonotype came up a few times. CDR3 sequence reads: CASSLAPVGGGYTF. The CDR3 nucleotides are TGTGCCAGCAGCTTAGCGCCGGTGGGGGGTGGCTACACCTTC. J is TRBJ1-2 and V is TRBV7-2; D possibly corresponds to TRBD1 (5 bases). Germline lookup yields CDR1 SGHTA and CDR2 FQGNSA. The CDR3 covers 14 residues. Trimming took 0 bases from V and 7 from J, leaving 12 bases between them.

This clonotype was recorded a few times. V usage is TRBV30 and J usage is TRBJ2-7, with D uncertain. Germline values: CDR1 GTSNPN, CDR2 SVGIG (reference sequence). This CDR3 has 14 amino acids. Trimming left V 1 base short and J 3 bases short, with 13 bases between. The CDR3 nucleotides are TGTGCCTGGAGTGAAAAGCAGATCTACTACGAGCAGTACTTC. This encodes CAWSEKQIYYEQYF. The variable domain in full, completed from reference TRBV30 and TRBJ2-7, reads SQTIHQWPATLVQPVGSPLSLECTVEGTSNPNLYWYRQAAGRGLQLLFYSVGIGQISSEVPQNLSASRPQDRQFILSSKKLLLSDSGFYLCAWSEKQIYYEQYFGPGTRLTVT.

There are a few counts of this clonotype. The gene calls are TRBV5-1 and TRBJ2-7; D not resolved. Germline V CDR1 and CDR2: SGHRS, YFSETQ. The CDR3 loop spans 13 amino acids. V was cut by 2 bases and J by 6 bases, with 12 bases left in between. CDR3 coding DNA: TGCGCCAGCAGCTTAATTGACAAAAGCGAGCAGTACTTC. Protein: CASSLIDKSEQYF.

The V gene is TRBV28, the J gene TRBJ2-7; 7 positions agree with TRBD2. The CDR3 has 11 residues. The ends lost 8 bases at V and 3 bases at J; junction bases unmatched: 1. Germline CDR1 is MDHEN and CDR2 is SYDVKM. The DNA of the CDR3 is TGTGCCAGCGGGACTAACTACGAGCAGTACGTC. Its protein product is CASGTNYEQYV.

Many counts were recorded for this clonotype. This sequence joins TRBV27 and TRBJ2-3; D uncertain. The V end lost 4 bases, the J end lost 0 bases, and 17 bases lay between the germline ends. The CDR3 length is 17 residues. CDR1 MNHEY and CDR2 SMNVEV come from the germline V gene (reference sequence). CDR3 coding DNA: TGTGCCAGCAGTTCACCCCCTAATTTTGATAGCACAGATACGCAGTATTTT. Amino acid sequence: CASSSPPNFDSTDTQYF.

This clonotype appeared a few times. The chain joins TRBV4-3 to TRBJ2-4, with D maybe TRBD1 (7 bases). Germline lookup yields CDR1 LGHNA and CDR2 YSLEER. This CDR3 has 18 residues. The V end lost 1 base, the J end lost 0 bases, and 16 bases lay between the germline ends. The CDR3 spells CASSQVNRGGVAKNIQYF. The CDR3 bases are TGCGCCAGCAGCCAAGTAAACAGGGGAGGAGTAGCCAAAAACATTCAGTACTTC.